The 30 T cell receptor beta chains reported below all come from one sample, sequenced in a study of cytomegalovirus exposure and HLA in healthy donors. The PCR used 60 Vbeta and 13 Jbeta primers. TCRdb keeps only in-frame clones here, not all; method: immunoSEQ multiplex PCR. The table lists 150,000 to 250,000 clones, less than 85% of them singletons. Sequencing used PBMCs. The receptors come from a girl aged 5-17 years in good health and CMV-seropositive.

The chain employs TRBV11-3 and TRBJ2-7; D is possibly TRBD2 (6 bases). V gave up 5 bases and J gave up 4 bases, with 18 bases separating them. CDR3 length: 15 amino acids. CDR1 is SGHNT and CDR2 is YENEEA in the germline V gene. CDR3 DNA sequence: TGTGCCAGCAGCCTTTCCGGGACGGGGGTATACGAGCAGTACTTC. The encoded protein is CASSLSGTGVYEQYF.

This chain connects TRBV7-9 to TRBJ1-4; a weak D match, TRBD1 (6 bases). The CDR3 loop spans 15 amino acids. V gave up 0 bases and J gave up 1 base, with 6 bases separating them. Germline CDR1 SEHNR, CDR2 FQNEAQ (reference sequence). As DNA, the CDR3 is TGTGCCAGCAGCTTAGCACAGGGAACTAATGAAAAACTGTTTTTT. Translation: CASSLAQGTNEKLFF.

The CDR3, as DNA: TGTGCCAGCAGCCAAACTAAGACGGACAGATTCTACAATGAGCAGTTCTTC. Translation: CASSQTKTDRFYNEQFF. The gene calls are TRBV7-9 and TRBJ2-1, with D perhaps TRBD1 (6 bases). Between the trimmed V and J ends, which lost 5 bases and 3 bases, there was a span of 20 bases. The CDR3 has 17 residues. Germline V gene lookup returns CDR1 SEHNR and CDR2 FQNEAQ (reference sequence).

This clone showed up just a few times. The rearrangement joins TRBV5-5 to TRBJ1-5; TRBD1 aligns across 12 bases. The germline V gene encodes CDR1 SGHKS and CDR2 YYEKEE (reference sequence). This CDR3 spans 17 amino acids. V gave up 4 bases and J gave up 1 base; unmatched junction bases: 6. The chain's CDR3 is CASSGGTGGWSNQPQHF. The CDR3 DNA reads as TGTGCCAGCAGCGGGGGGACAGGGGGCTGGAGCAATCAGCCCCAGCATTTT.

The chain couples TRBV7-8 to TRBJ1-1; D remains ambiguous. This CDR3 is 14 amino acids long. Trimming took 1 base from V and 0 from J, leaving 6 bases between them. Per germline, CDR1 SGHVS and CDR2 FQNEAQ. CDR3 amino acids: CASSLDNLNTEAFF. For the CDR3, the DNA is TGTGCCAGCAGCTTAGACAACCTGAACACTGAAGCTTTCTTT. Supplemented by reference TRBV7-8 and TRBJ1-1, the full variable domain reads GAGVSQSPRYKVAKRGQDVALRCDPISGHVSLFWYQQALGQGPEFLTYFQNEAQLDKSGLPSDRFFAERPEGSVSTLKIQRTQQEDSAVYLCASSLDNLNTEAFFGQGTRLTVV.

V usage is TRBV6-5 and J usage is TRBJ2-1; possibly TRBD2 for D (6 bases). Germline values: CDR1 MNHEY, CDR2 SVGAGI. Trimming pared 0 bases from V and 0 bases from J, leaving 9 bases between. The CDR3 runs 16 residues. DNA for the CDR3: TGTGCCAGCAGTTACTCGGCGGGATTCTCCTACAATGAGCAGTTCTTC. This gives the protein CASSYSAGFSYNEQFF.

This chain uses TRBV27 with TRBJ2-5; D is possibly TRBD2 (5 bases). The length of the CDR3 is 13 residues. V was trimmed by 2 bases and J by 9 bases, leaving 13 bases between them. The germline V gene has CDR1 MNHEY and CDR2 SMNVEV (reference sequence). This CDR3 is CASSLPSKSAQYF. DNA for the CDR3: TGTGCCAGCAGTTTACCTAGCAAGTCTGCCCAGTACTTC.

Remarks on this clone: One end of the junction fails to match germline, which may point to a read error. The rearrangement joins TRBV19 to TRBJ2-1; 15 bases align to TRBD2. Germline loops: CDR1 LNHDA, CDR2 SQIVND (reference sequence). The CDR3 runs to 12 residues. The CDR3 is CASGLAGGPVVF. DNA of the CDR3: TGTGCCAGCGGACTAGCGGGGGGGCCGGTGGTCTTC.

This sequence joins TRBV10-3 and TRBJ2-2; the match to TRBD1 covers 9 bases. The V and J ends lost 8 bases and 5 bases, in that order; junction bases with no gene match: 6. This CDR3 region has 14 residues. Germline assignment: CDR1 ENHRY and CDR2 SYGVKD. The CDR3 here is CAIQGQGRTGELFF. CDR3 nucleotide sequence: TGTGCCATCCAAGGACAGGGGCGTACCGGGGAGCTGTTTTTT.

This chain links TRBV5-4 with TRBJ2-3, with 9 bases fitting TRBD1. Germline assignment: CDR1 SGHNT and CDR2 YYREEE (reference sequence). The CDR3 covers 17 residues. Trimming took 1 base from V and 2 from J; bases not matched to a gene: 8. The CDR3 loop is CASSLFDRGGDTDTQYF. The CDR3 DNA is TGTGCCAGCAGCTTGTTCGACAGGGGGGGGGACACAGATACGCAGTATTTT.

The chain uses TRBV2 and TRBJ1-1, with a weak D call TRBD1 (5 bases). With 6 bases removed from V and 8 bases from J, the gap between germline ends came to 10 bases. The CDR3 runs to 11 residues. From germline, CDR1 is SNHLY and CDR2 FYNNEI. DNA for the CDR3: TGTGCCAGCAGGGGGGGTGGAGAAGCTTTCTTT. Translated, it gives CASRGGGEAFF. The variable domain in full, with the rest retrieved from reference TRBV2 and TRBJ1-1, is EPEVTQTPSHQVTQMGQEVILRCVPISNHLYFYWYRQILGQKVEFLVSFYNNEISEKSEIFDDQFSVERPDGSNFTLKIRSTKLEDSAMYFCASRGGGEAFFGQGTRLTVV.

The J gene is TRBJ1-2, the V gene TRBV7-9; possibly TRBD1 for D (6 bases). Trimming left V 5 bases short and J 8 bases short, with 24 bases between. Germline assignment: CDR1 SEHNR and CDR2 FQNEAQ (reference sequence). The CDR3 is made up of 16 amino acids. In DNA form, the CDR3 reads TGTGCCAGCAGCCAAGGCGGGGGCAGTTACCCGGGGGGCTACACCTTC. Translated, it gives CASSQGGGSYPGGYTF.

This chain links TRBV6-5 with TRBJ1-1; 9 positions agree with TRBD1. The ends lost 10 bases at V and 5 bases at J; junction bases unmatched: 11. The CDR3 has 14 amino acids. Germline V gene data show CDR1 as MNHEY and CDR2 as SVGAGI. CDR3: CATTLTGGGTEAFF. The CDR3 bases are TGTGCCACCACTCTGACAGGGGGTGGGACTGAAGCTTTCTTT.

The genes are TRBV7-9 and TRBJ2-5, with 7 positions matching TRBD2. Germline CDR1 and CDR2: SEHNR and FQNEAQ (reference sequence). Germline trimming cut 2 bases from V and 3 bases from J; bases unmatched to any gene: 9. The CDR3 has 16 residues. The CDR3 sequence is CASSLPRRAGKETQYF. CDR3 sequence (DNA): TGTGCCAGCAGCTTACCCCGGCGAGCGGGGAAAGAGACCCAGTACTTC. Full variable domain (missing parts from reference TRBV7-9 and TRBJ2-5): DTGVSQNPRHKITKRGQNVTFRCDPISEHNRLYWYRQTLGQGPEFLTYFQNEAQLEKSRLLSDRFSAERPKGSFSTLEIQRTEQGDSAMYLCASSLPRRAGKETQYFGPGTRLLVL.

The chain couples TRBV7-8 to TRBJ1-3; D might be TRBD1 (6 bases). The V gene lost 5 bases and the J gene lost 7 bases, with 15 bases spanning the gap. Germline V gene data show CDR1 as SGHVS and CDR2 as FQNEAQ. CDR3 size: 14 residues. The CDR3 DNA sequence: TGTGCCAGCAGCCCCCAAAGGGGGGGGAACACCATATATTTT. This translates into CASSPQRGGNTIYF. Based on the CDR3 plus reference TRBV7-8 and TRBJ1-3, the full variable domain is GAGVSQSPRYKVAKRGQDVALRCDPISGHVSLFWYQQALGQGPEFLTYFQNEAQLDKSGLPSDRFFAERPEGSVSTLKIQRTQQEDSAVYLCASSPQRGGNTIYFGEGSWLTVV.

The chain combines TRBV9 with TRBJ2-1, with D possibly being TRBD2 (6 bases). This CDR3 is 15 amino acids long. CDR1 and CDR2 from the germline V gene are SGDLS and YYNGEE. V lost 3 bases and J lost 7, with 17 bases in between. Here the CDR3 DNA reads TGTGCCAGCAGCGCCGGGACTGGACCTTGGAATGAGCAGTTCTTC. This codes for CASSAGTGPWNEQFF. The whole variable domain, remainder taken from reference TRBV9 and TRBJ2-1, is DSGVTQTPKHLITATGQRVTLRCSPRSGDLSVYWYQQSLDQGLQFLIQYYNGEERAKGNILERFSAQQFPDLHSELNLSSLELGDSALYFCASSAGTGPWNEQFFGPGTRLTVL.

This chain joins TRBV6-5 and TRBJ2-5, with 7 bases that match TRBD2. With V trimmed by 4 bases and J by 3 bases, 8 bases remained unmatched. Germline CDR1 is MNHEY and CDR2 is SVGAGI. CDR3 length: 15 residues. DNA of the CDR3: TGTGCCAGCAGTTTTTGGGGCCTAGCGGAAGAGACCCAGTACTTC. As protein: CASSFWGLAEETQYF.

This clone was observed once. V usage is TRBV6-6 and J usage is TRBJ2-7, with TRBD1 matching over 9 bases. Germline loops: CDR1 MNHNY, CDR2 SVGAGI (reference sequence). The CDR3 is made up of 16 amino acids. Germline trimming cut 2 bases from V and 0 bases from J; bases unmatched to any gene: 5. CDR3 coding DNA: TGTGCCAGCAGTTACCCTGGACAGGGGCTCTCCTACGAGCAGTACTTC. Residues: CASSYPGQGLSYEQYF.

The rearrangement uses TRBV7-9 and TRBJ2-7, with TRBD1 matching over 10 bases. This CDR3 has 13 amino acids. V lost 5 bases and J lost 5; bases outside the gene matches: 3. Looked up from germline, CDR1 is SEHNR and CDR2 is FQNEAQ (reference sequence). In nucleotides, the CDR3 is TGTGCCAGCAGCCGACAGGGGGCCCACGAGCAGTACTTC. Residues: CASSRQGAHEQYF.

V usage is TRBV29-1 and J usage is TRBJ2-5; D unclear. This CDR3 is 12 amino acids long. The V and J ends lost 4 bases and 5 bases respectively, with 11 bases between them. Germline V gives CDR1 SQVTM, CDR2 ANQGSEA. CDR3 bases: TGCAGCGTTGGAAAGAAGAGGGAGACCCAGTACTTC. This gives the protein CSVGKKRETQYF.

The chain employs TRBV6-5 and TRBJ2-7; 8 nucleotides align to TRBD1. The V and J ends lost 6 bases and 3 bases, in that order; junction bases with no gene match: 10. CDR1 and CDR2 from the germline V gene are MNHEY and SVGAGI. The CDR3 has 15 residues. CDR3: CASSRSPGQDYEQYF. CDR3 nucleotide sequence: TGTGCCAGCAGCCGGTCCCCGGGACAGGACTACGAGCAGTACTTC.

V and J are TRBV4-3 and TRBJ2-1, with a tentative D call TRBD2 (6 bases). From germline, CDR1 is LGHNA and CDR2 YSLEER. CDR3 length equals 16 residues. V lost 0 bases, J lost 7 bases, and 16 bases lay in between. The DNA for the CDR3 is TGCGCCAGCAGCCAAGATACGGGGGTCCCCTGGAATGAGCAGTTCTTC. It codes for CASSQDTGVPWNEQFF.

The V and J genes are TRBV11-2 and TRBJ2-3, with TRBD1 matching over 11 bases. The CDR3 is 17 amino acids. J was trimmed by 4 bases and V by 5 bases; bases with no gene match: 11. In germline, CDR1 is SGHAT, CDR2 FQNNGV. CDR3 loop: CASSRRGTGGLADTQYF. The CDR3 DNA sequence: TGTGCCAGCAGCCGAAGGGGGACAGGGGGATTGGCAGATACGCAGTATTTT.

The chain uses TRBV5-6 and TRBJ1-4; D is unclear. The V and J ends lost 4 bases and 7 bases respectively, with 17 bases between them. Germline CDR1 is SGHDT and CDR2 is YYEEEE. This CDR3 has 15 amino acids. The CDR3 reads CASSPTSLGGEKLFF. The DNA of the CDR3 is TGTGCCAGCAGCCCCACGAGTTTGGGAGGTGAAAAACTGTTTTTT.

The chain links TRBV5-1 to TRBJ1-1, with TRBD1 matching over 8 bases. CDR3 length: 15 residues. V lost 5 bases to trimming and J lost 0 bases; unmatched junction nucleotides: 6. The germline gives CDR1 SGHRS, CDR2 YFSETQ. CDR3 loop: CASRDRGILNTEAFF. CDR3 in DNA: TGCGCCAGCAGAGACAGGGGCATATTGAACACTGAAGCTTTCTTT.

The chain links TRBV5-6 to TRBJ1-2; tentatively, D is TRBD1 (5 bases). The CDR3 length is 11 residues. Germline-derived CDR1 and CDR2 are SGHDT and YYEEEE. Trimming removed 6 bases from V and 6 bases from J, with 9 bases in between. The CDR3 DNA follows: TGTGCCAGCACGGCAGGGCATGGCTACACCTTC. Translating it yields CASTAGHGYTF.

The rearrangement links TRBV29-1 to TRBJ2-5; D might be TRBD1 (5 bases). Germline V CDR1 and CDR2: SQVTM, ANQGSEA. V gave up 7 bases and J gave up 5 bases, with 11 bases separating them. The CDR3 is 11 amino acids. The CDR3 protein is CSGRVGETQYF. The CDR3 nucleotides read TGCAGCGGCAGGGTCGGGGAGACCCAGTACTTC.

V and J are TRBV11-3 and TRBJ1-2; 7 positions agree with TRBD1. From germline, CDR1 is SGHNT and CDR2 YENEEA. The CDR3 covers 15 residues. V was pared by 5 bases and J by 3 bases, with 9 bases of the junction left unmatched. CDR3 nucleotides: TGTGCCAGCAGCCCGGGGACAGTCAACGACTATGGCTACACCTTC. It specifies CASSPGTVNDYGYTF.

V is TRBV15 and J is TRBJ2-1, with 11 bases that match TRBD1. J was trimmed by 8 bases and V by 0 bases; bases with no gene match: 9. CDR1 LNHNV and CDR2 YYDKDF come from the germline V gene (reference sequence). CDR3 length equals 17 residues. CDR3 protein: CATSRERGTGGFDEQFF. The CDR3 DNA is TGTGCCACCAGCAGAGAAAGAGGGACAGGGGGTTTCGATGAGCAGTTCTTC.

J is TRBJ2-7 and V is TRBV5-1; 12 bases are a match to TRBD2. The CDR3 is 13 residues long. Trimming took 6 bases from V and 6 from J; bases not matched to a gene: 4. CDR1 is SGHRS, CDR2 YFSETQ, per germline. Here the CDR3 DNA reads TGCGCCAGCAAAACTAGCGGGGGGCTCGAGCAGTACTTC. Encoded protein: CASKTSGGLEQYF.